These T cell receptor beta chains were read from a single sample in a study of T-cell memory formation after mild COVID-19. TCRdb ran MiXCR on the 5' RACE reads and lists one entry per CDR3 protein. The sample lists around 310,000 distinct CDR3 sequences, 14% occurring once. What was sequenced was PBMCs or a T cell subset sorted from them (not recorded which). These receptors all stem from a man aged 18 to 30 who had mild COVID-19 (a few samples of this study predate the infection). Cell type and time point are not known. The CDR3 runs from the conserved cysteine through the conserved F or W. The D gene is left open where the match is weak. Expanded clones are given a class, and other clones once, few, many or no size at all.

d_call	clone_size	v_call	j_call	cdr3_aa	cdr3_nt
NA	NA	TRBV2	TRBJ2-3	CAIYLETLSTDTQYF	TGTGCCATATACCTTGAGACACTTAGCACAGATACGCAGTATTTT
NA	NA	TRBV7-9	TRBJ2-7	CASSLVGGSEQYF	TGTGCCAGCAGCTTAGTTGGAGGGAGCGAGCAGTACTTC
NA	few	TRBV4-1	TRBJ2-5	CASSLSFARDAGGETQYF	TGCGCCAGCAGCCTATCGTTTGCCCGGGACGCGGGCGGAGAGACCCAGTACTTC
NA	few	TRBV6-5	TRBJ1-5	CASSTQVNQPQHF	TGTGCCAGCAGTACACAGGTCAATCAGCCCCAGCATTTT
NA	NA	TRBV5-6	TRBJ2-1	CASSLTRRSSYNEQFF	TGTGCCAGCAGCTTGACGCGGAGGAGCTCCTACAATGAGCAGTTCTTC
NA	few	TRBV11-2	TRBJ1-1	CASSTFPEGTEAFF	TGTGCCAGCAGCACTTTTCCAGAAGGGACTGAAGCTTTCTTT
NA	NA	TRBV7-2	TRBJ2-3	CASSLRMEDTQYF	TGTGCCAGCAGCTTACGTATGGAGGATACGCAGTATTTT
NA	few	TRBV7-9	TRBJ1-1	CASSLGSGTNTEAFF	TGTGCCAGCAGCTTAGGGTCGGGTACGAACACTGAAGCTTTCTTT
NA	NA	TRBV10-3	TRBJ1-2	CAISAGDGNYGYTF	TGTGCCATCAGTGCGGGGGACGGGAACTATGGCTACACCTTC
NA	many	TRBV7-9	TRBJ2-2	CASRPGAVITGELFF	TGTGCCAGCAGACCGGGTGCAGTAATCACCGGGGAGCTGTTTTTT
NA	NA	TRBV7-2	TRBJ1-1	CASSLPPRPTIGGRSAEAFF	TGTGCCAGCAGCTTACCACCTCGTCCCACAATCGGGGGCAGGTCGGCTGAAGCTTTCTTT
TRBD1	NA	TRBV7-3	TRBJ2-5	CASSLGQGIRETQYF	TGTGCCAGCAGCTTGGGACAGGGGATTCGAGAGACCCAGTACTTC
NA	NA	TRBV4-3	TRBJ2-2	CASSHDTGLSTGELFF	TGCGCCAGCAGCCACGACACTGGGCTCTCCACCGGGGAGCTGTTTTTT
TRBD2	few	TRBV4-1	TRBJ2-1	CASSLQRGDYNEQFF	TGCGCCAGCAGCCTCCAGCGGGGGGACTACAATGAGCAGTTCTTC
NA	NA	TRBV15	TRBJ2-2	CATSNRASGELFF	TGTGCCACCAGCAATAGAGCGAGTGGGGAGCTGTTTTTT
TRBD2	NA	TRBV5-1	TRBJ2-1	CASSLGPSGVDEQFF	TGCGCCAGCAGCTTGGGTCCTAGCGGGGTCGATGAGCAGTTCTTC
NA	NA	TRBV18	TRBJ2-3	CASSPWVADTQYF	TGTGCCAGCTCACCATGGGTTGCAGATACGCAGTATTTT
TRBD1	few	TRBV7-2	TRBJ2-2	CASQNQGVQELFF	TGTGCCAGCCAAAACCAGGGGGTTCAGGAGCTGTTTTTT
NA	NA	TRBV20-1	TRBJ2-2	CSASPGLNTGELFF	TGCAGTGCTAGCCCCGGACTCAACACCGGGGAGCTGTTTTTT
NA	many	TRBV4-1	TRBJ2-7	CASSQETLRDEQYF	TGCGCCAGCAGCCAAGAAACCCTGAGGGACGAGCAGTACTTC
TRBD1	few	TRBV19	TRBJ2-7	CASSIRTGGREQYF	TGTGCCAGTAGTATCAGGACAGGCGGTCGCGAGCAGTACTTC
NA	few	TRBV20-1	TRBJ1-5	CSASGRGWQPQHF	TGCAGTGCTAGCGGCAGGGGTTGGCAGCCCCAGCATTTT
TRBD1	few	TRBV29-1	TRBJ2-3	CSVGRSGGDTQYF	TGCAGCGTTGGAAGATCAGGGGGAGATACGCAGTATTTT